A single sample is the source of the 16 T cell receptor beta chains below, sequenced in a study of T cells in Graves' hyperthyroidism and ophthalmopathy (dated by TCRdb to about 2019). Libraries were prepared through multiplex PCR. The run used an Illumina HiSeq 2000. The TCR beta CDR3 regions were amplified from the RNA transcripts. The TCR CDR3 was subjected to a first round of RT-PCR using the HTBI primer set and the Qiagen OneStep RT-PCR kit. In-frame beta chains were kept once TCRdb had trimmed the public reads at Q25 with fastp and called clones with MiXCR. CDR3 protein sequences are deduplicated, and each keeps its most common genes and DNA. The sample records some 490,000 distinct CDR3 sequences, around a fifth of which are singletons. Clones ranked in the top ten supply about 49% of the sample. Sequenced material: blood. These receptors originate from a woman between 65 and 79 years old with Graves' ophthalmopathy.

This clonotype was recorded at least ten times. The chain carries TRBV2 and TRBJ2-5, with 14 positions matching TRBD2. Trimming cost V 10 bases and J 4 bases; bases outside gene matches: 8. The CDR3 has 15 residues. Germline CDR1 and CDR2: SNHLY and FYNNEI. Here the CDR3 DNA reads TGTGCCATCCCTAGGACTAGCGGGAGGAGAGAGACCCAGTACTTC. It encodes CAIPRTSGRRETQYF.

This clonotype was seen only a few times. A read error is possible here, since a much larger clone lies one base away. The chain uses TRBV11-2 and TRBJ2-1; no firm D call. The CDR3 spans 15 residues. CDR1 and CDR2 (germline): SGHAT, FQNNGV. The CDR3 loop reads CASGLAHGSYNEQFF. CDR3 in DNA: TGTGCCAGCGGCTTAGCCCACGGCTCCTACAATGAGCAGTTCTTC.

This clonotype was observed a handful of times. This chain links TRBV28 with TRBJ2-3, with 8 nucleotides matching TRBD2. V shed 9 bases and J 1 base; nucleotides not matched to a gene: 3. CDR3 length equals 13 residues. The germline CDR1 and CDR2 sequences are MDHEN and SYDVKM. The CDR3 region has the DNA TGTGCCAGTGTGACTAGCGGCACAGATACGCAGTATTTT. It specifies CASVTSGTDTQYF.

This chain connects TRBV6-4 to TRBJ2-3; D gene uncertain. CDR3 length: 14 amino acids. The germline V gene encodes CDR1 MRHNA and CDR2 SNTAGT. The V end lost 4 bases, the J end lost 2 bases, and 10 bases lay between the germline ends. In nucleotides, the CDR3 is TGTGCCAGCAGTGGCGACCAACCCACAGATACGCAGTATTTT. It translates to CASSGDQPTDTQYF.

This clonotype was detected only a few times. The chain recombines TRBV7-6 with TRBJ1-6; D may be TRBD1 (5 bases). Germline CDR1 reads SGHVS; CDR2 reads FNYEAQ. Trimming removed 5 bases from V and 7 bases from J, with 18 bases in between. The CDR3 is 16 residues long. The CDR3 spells CASSPRGGIYNSPLHF. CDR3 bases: TGTGCCAGCAGCCCCCGCGGGGGGATCTACAATTCACCCCTCCACTTT.

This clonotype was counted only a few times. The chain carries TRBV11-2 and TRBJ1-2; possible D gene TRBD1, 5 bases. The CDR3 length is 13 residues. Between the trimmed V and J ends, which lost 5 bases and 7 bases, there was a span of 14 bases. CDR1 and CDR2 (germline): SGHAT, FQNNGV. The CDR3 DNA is TGTGCCAGCAGCCCCTCGGGGGTGGGTGGCTACACCTTC. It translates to CASSPSGVGGYTF.

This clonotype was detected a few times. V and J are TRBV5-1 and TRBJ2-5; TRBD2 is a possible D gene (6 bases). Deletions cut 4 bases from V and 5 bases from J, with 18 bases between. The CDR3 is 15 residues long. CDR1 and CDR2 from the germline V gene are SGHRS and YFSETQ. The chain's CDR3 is CASSLRAGTGETQYF. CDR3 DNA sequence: TGCGCCAGCAGCCTCCGGGCGGGGACGGGGGAGACCCAGTACTTC.

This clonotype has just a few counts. The chain's CDR3 is CASKKRDKRLETQYF. In DNA form, the CDR3 reads TGTGCCAGCAAAAAGCGGGATAAGCGTCTGGAGACCCAGTACTTC. The chain links TRBV2 to TRBJ2-5; 7 bases agree with TRBD2. The germline CDR1 and CDR2 sequences are SNHLY and FYNNEI. The CDR3 contains 15 residues. V gave up 7 bases and J gave up 5 bases; unmatched junction bases: 13.

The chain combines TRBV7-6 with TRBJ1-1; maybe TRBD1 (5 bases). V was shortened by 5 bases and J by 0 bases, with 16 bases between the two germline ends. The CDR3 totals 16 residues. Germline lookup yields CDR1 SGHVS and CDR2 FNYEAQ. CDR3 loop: CASSPSGGGMNTEAFF. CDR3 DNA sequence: TGTGCCAGCAGCCCCTCGGGGGGGGGGATGAACACTGAAGCTTTCTTT.

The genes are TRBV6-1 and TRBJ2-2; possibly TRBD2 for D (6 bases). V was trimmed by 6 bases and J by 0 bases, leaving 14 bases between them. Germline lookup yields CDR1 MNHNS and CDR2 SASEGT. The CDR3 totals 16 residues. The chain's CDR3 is CASRRGLGANTGELFF. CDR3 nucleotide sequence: TGTGCCAGCAGACGGGGACTCGGCGCGAACACCGGGGAGCTGTTTTTT.

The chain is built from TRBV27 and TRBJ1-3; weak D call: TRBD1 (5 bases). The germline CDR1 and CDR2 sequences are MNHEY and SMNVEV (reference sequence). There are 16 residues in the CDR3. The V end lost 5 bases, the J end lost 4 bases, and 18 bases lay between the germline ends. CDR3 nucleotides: TGTGCCAGCAGTGAAATGAAGGGGATTCGGGGAAACACCATATATTTT. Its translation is CASSEMKGIRGNTIYF.

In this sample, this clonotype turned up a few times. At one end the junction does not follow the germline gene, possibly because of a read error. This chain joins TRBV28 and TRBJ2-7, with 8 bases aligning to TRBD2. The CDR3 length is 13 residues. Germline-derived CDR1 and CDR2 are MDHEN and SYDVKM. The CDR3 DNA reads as TGTGTCAGCAGTACGGGAGGGCCGTTCGAGCAGTACTTC. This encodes CVSSTGGPFEQYF.

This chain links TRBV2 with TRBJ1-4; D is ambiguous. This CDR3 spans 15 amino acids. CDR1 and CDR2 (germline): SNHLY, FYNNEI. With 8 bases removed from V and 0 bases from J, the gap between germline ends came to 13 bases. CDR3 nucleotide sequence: TGTGCCAGCTCCCGGACGAGTGCAACTAATGAAAAACTGTTTTTT. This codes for CASSRTSATNEKLFF.

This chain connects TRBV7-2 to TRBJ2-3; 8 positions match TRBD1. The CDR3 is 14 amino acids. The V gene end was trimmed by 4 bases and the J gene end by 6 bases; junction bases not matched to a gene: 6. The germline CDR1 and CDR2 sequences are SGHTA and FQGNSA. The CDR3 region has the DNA TGTGCCAGCAGCTGGTACAGGGGGAGTGATACGCAGTATTTT. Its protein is CASSWYRGSDTQYF.

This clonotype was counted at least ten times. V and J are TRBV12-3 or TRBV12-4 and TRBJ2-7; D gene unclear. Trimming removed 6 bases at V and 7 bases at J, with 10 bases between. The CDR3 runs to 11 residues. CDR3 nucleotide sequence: TGTGCCAGCAGCACTTTCAGAGAGCAGTACTTC. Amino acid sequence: CASSTFREQYF.

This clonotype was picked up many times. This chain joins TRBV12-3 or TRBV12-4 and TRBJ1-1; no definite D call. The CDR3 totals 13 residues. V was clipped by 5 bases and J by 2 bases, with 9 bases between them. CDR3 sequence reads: CASSMTVNTEAFF. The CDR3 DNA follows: TGTGCCAGCAGTATGACGGTCAACACTGAAGCTTTCTTT.